The next 22 T cell receptor beta chains were all read from a single sample in a study of blood T cells in healthy people across ages. Through a sample-barcoded 5' primer and a J-beta primer mix, a second PCR was run for 7 to 11 cycles. TCRdb reprocessed the 5' RACE reads via MiXCR and lists one record per CDR3 protein. This repertoire shows more than 1 million distinct CDR3 sequences, roughly 45% found once; its top ten account for under 20%. Sequenced input: blood. These receptor sequences come from a woman aged 55 to 70 in good health.

The V and J genes are TRBV20-1 and TRBJ2-5; perhaps TRBD1 as D (5 bases). The DNA matches TRBJ2-7 better at its end, which makes the J call doubtful. CDR3 length: 14 residues. CDR1 and CDR2 from the germline V gene are DFQATT and SNEGSKA (reference sequence). The chain's CDR3 is CSARDPGRGNEQYF. The CDR3 DNA follows: TGCAGTGCTAGAGATCCGGGTAGGGGTAACGAGCAGTACTTC.

V is TRBV7-8 and J is TRBJ1-5; 7 bases are shared with TRBD1. The germline V gene has CDR1 SGHVS and CDR2 FQNEAQ. Trimming cost V 7 bases and J 7 bases; bases outside gene matches: 10. This CDR3 contains 14 residues. CDR3 nucleotides: TGTGCCAGCACCTGGGACAGAATGGGACAGCCCCAGCATTTT. It yields the protein CASTWDRMGQPQHF.

This clonotype has more than one count but fewer than ten. The chain uses TRBV7-6 and TRBJ2-1; D is possibly TRBD2 (6 bases). CDR3 length: 15 residues. Germline V gives CDR1 SGHVS, CDR2 FNYEAQ. V shed 5 bases and J shed 7 bases, with 18 bases lying between them. For the CDR3, the DNA is TGTGCCAGCAGCGGCCGGGACTCCGAGGGGAATGAGCAGTTCTTC. This encodes CASSGRDSEGNEQFF.

The genes are TRBV13 and TRBJ2-7, with 13 bases fitting TRBD2. This CDR3 has 16 residues. Germline-derived CDR1 and CDR2 are PRHDT and FYEKMQ (reference sequence). The V gene end was trimmed by 3 bases and the J gene end by 2 bases; junction bases not matched to a gene: 4. The CDR3 loop is CASSFRTSGSPYEQYF. Here the CDR3 DNA reads TGTGCCAGCAGCTTTCGGACTAGCGGGAGTCCCTACGAGCAGTACTTC. The variable domain in full, with the rest retrieved from reference TRBV13 and TRBJ2-7, is AAGVIQSPRHLIKEKRETATLKCYPIPRHDTVYWYQQGPGQDPQFLISFYEKMQSDKGSIPDRFSAQQFSDYHSELNMSSLELGDSALYFCASSFRTSGSPYEQYFGPGTRLTVT.

Remarks on this clonotype: A much larger clone is a single base away; this may be a read error. The chain uses TRBV20-1 and TRBJ2-3, with D possibly TRBD2 on 5 matching bases. Germline lookup yields CDR1 DFQATT and CDR2 SNEGSKA (reference sequence). The CDR3 loop spans 16 amino acids. The V and J ends lost 0 bases and 3 bases respectively, with 16 bases between them. CDR3: CSARDPASRRTDTQYF. CDR3 sequence (DNA): TGCAGTGCTAGAGATCCCGCTAGCAGGAGGACAGATACGCAGTATTTT.

This rearrangement joins TRBV12-3 or TRBV12-4 to TRBJ2-1; D is unresolved. The length of the CDR3 is 12 residues. V gave up 3 bases and J gave up 8 bases, with 8 bases separating them. The CDR3 region is CASSLAVYEQFF. The CDR3 DNA reads TGTGCCAGCAGTTTGGCCGTTTATGAGCAGTTCTTC.

The chain has TRBV15 and TRBJ2-7, with 8 positions matching TRBD2. The CDR3 runs 16 residues. Trimming cost V 0 bases and J 3 bases; bases outside gene matches: 7. CDR1 LNHNV and CDR2 YYDKDF come from the germline V gene (reference sequence). CDR3 sequence: CATSRDRGTSGYEQYF. The CDR3 region has the DNA TGTGCCACCAGCAGAGATCGGGGAACTAGCGGCTACGAGCAGTACTTC.

This clonotype was seen only a few times. The chain couples TRBV7-2 to TRBJ2-1, with 10 bases matching TRBD1. Trimming removed 1 base from V and 12 bases from J; junction bases left unmatched: 3. Germline-derived CDR1 and CDR2 are SGHTA and FQGNSA. The CDR3 is 13 residues long. The CDR3 protein is CASSLETGGRQFF. The CDR3 DNA reads as TGTGCCAGCAGCTTAGAGACAGGGGGCCGGCAGTTCTTC. The variable domain in full, completed from reference TRBV7-2 and TRBJ2-1, reads GAGVSQSPSNKVTEKGKDVELRCDPISGHTALYWYRQSLGQGLEFLIYFQGNSAPDKSGLPSDRFSAERTGGSVSTLTIQRTQQEDSAVYLCASSLETGGRQFFGPGTRLTVL.

The rearrangement uses TRBV6-5 and TRBJ2-3; a possible D gene is TRBD2 (5 bases). Trimming stripped 6 bases from V and 8 bases from J, with 18 bases between. Germline V gene lookup returns CDR1 MNHEY and CDR2 SVGAGI. The CDR3 consists of 14 residues. The CDR3 region is CASSETTSAVTQYF. The CDR3, as DNA: TGTGCCAGCAGCGAGACTACTTCCGCTGTTACGCAGTATTTT.

This rearrangement joins TRBV20-1 to TRBJ2-1, with a tentative D call TRBD2 (5 bases). This CDR3 has 12 residues. V dropped 3 bases and J dropped 6 bases, with 9 bases sitting between them. Germline V lookup: CDR1 DFQATT, CDR2 SNEGSKA (reference sequence). CDR3 amino acids: CSAREASNEQFF. The CDR3 DNA follows: TGCAGTGCTAGGGAGGCTAGCAATGAGCAGTTCTTC.

This chain joins TRBV6-5 and TRBJ2-3, with D unclear. V was trimmed by 0 bases and J by 5 bases, leaving 9 bases between them. The CDR3 covers 14 residues. CDR1 and CDR2 (germline): MNHEY, SVGAGI. CDR3 sequence: CASSYSGRRDTQYF. DNA for the CDR3: TGTGCCAGCAGTTACTCAGGACGCAGAGATACGCAGTATTTT.

This chain links TRBV28 with TRBJ1-1; a possible D gene is TRBD1 (6 bases). V was trimmed by 3 bases and J by 2 bases, leaving 16 bases between them. Germline loops: CDR1 MDHEN, CDR2 SYDVKM. The CDR3 loop spans 16 amino acids. The CDR3 sequence is CASSFWTDYINTEAFF. In DNA, the CDR3 is TGTGCCAGCAGTTTTTGGACAGACTACATAAACACTGAAGCTTTCTTT.

This clonotype was counted a few times. The rearrangement joins TRBV20-1 to TRBJ2-1; TRBD1 is a possible D gene (5 bases). V was clipped by 6 bases and J by 6 bases, with 18 bases between them. This CDR3 has 14 amino acids. CDR1 is DFQATT and CDR2 is SNEGSKA in the germline V gene (reference sequence). CDR3 bases: TGCAGTGCCCCCAGGGTAGGGGCTCCCAATGAGCAGTTCTTC. Protein product: CSAPRVGAPNEQFF.

In its sample, this clonotype was seen a few times. The chain links TRBV29-1 to TRBJ2-2, with a tentative D call TRBD1 (6 bases). CDR3 size: 13 residues. CDR1 and CDR2 from the germline V gene are SQVTM and ANQGSEA. Trimming left V 3 bases short and J 4 bases short, with 9 bases between. The CDR3 reads CSVDRGSTGELFF. The CDR3 DNA follows: TGCAGCGTTGACAGGGGAAGCACCGGGGAGCTGTTTTTT.

On this clonotype itself: This may stem from a read error, because a much larger clone lies one nucleotide away. J is TRBJ2-5 and V is TRBV29-1; a possible D gene is TRBD2 (7 bases). Germline V gene sequence: CDR1 SQVTM, CDR2 ANQGSEA. V was shortened by 4 bases and J by 3 bases, with 12 bases between the two germline ends. CDR3 length: 13 residues. The CDR3 DNA sequence: TGCAGCGTTGGGGGGGGGCTAGAAGAGACCCAGTACTTC. It translates to CSVGGGLEETQYF.

The chain is built from TRBV20-1 and TRBJ2-5, with TRBD2 as a possible D gene (5 bases). The CDR3 length is 13 residues. In germline, CDR1 is DFQATT, CDR2 SNEGSKA (reference sequence). V gave up 0 bases and J gave up 11 bases, with 16 bases separating them. The CDR3 is CSARDPGIGEQYF. The DNA for the CDR3 is TGCAGTGCTAGAGATCCGGGGATTGGTGAGCAGTACTTC.

This clonotype was detected only a few times. The gene calls are TRBV7-6 and TRBJ2-7, with 7 bases matching TRBD2. The CDR3 totals 15 residues. Trimming took 2 bases from V and 2 from J; bases not matched to a gene: 6. Germline-derived CDR1 and CDR2 are SGHVS and FNYEAQ. The CDR3 reads CASSLSLAATYEQYF. The CDR3, as DNA: TGTGCCAGCAGCTTAAGCCTAGCGGCCACCTACGAGCAGTACTTC. Full variable domain (rest looked up from reference TRBV7-6 and TRBJ2-7): GAGVSQSPRYKVTKRGQDVALRCDPISGHVSLYWYRQALGQGPEFLTYFNYEAQQDKSGLPNDRFSAERPEGSISTLTIQRTEQRDSAMYRCASSLSLAATYEQYFGPGTRLTVT.

Concerning this clonotype: This may arise from a read error, as a much more abundant clone is one base away. Here the CDR3 reads CASRFCGTGPNYGYTF. CDR3 coding DNA: TGTGCCAGCAGGTTTTGTGGGACAGGCCCAAACTATGGCTACACCTTC. The gene calls are TRBV21-1 and TRBJ1-2; TRBD1 is taken as the D call from the table, unchecked against the DNA. TRBV21-1 is tagged as a pseudogene. The CDR3 contains 16 residues.

About this clonotype itself: One base away lies a much larger clone, so this may be a sequencing read error. The chain couples TRBV6-5 to TRBJ2-5, with 8 bases aligning to TRBD2. The CDR3 covers 15 residues. V trimming: 2 bases; J trimming: 11 bases; junction bases outside the gene matches: 13. CDR1 MNHEY and CDR2 SVGAGI come from the germline V gene. The CDR3 region is CASSYGAGASNEQYF. CDR3 nucleotides: TGTGCCAGCAGTTACGGAGCGGGAGCTAGCAATGAGCAGTACTTC.

This clonotype has more than one count but fewer than ten. J is TRBJ2-7 and V is TRBV29-1, with TRBD2 matching 9 bases. V trimming: 2 bases; J trimming: 3 bases; junction bases outside the gene matches: 5. CDR3 length: 14 residues. Germline CDR1 SQVTM, CDR2 ANQGSEA. This CDR3 reads CSVERLAGSYEQYF. DNA of the CDR3: TGCAGCGTTGAACGCCTAGCGGGAAGCTACGAGCAGTACTTC.

This clonotype has a handful of counts. The chain has TRBV28 and TRBJ1-5; D might be TRBD1 (5 bases). The CDR3 sequence is 14 residues long. Deletions cut 7 bases from V and 5 bases from J, with 15 bases between. Germline V gene data show CDR1 as MDHEN and CDR2 as SYDVKM. The chain's CDR3 is CASIGGSRDQPQHF. CDR3 bases: TGTGCCAGCATTGGGGGAAGTAGGGATCAGCCCCAGCATTTT.

This chain connects TRBV6-2 or TRBV6-3 to TRBJ1-2; D is possibly TRBD1 (5 bases). Germline V gene sequence: CDR1 MNHEY, CDR2 SVGEGT. There are 11 residues in the CDR3. V lost 4 bases, J lost 10 bases, and 10 bases lay in between. The CDR3 DNA is TGTGCCAGCAGTTCCGGACACGTCTACACCTTC. This encodes CASSSGHVYTF.